This T cell receptor (beta chain) derives from a study of T-cell memory formation after mild COVID-19. Study-level points and caveats: Contracting clones from day 15 to 85 had balanced CD4/CD8; later expanders favoured CD4+. Day 37-peaking second-wave clones had unconfirmed SARS-CoV-2 specificity.

Trimming took 5 bases from V and 1 from J, leaving 9 bases between them. This CDR3 region has 13 residues. The germline V gene has CDR1 SEHNR and CDR2 FQNEAQ (reference sequence). Using its own MiXCR run on the 5' RACE reads, TCRdb lists one record per CDR3 protein. The data contain about 140,000 distinct CDR3 sequences, about 25% of them singletons. A word on this clonotype: Antigen unknown.

The rearrangement uses TRBV7-9 and TRBJ2-7, with D possibly being TRBD1 or TRBD2 (5 bases each). Sequenced sample: PBMCs or a T cell subset sorted from them (not recorded which). The sequence came from an adult woman who had mild COVID-19 (a few samples of this study predate the infection). Cell type and time point are not known. CDR3 nucleotides: TGTGCCAGCAGCGGGACCCCGTCCTACGAGCAGTACTTC. Protein: CASSGTPSYEQYF.